These 9 T cell receptor beta chains originate from one sample sequenced in a study of identical twins. A single record per CDR3 protein comes from TCRdb applying MiXCR to the 5' RACE reads. The sample lists 450,000 or so distinct CDR3 sequences, roughly 26% seen once, with about 3% in the top ten. These data were likewise used in another study, on T cells expressing NK-cell markers.

Sequencing input: CD4+ T cells sorted from blood. These TCRs come from a woman under 30 in good health.

This clonotype was seen a handful of times. The chain carries TRBV6-1 and TRBJ2-7; D assignment may be TRBD1 or TRBD2 (5 bases each). Germline CDR1 is MNHNS and CDR2 is SASEGT. The CDR3 is 13 amino acids. The germline V and J ends were trimmed by 2 bases and 7 bases, with 12 bases remaining between them. The CDR3 DNA is TGTGCCAGCAGTGAATTGTGGGGACCGGAGCAGTACTTC. Residues: CASSELWGPEQYF.

This chain's CDR3 is CASSSGGAGEDTQYF. The CDR3 region has the DNA TGTGCCAGCAGTTCTGGGGGGGCCGGGGAAGATACGCAGTATTTT. The rearrangement uses TRBV6-5 and TRBJ2-3, with D possibly TRBD2 on 7 matching bases. V was trimmed by 4 bases and J by 5 bases, leaving 16 bases between them. Germline lookup yields CDR1 MNHEY and CDR2 SVGAGI. The CDR3 totals 15 residues.

This clonotype was recorded a few times. This chain uses TRBV27 with TRBJ2-1, with D possibly being TRBD2 (6 bases). Germline assignment: CDR1 MNHEY and CDR2 SMNVEV (reference sequence). CDR3 length: 16 amino acids. The germline V and J ends were trimmed by 5 bases and 7 bases, with 21 bases remaining between them. The CDR3 here is CASSLRLGGGVNEQFF. Here the CDR3 DNA reads TGTGCCAGCAGTCTCCGACTGGGAGGAGGGGTAAATGAGCAGTTCTTC.

This clonotype was recorded a few times. The chain links TRBV7-9 to TRBJ2-7; 9 nucleotides agree with TRBD1. V lost 5 bases and J lost 4; bases outside the gene matches: 9. The germline gives CDR1 SEHNR, CDR2 FQNEAQ (reference sequence). This CDR3 spans 15 amino acids. The CDR3 sequence is CASSLRTGAAYEQYF. The CDR3 DNA sequence: TGTGCCAGCAGCCTCCGGACAGGGGCCGCTTACGAGCAGTACTTC. Filled out from reference TRBV7-9 and TRBJ2-7, the complete variable domain reads DTGVSQNPRHKITKRGQNVTFRCDPISEHNRLYWYRQTLGQGPEFLTYFQNEAQLEKSRLLSDRFSAERPKGSFSTLEIQRTEQGDSAMYLCASSLRTGAAYEQYFGPGTRLTVT.

There are a few counts of this clonotype. This chain links TRBV5-6 with TRBJ1-1, with no clear D. Looked up from germline, CDR1 is SGHDT and CDR2 is YYEEEE. V lost 1 base and J 14 bases, leaving 15 bases between the germline ends. The CDR3 spans 12 residues. CDR3 bases: TGTGCCAGCAGCTTGTATAGGGAGAGATCCTTCTTT. Translated: CASSLYRERSFF.

A few counts support this clonotype. The chain has TRBV5-1 and TRBJ2-7, with TRBD2 matching 8 bases. The trim removed 4 bases at V and 0 bases at J, leaving 3 bases unmatched. The CDR3 loop spans 14 amino acids. The germline gives CDR1 SGHRS, CDR2 YFSETQ. The CDR3 coding sequence is TGCGCCAGCAGCATGACTAGCGCCTCCTACGAGCAGTACTTC. Amino acid sequence: CASSMTSASYEQYF.

CDR3: CASSLARGAGPTDTQYF. The DNA of the CDR3 is TGTGCCAGCAGCTTAGCACGAGGAGCGGGGCCCACAGATACGCAGTATTTT. This chain links TRBV7-2 with TRBJ2-3; 7 bases fit TRBD2. The length of the CDR3 is 17 residues. With 0 bases clipped from V and 2 bases from J, the junction kept 8 bases outside the gene matches. Germline V CDR1 and CDR2: SGHTA, FQGNSA. Combining the CDR3 with reference TRBV7-2 and TRBJ2-3 gives the whole variable domain GAGVSQSPSNKVTEKGKDVELRCDPISGHTALYWYRQSLGQGLEFLIYFQGNSAPDKSGLPSDRFSAERTGGSVSTLTIQRTQQEDSAVYLCASSLARGAGPTDTQYFGPGTRLTVL.

The chain links TRBV4-3 to TRBJ2-3; 11 positions match TRBD1. The length of the CDR3 is 17 residues. Germline V lookup: CDR1 LGHNA, CDR2 YSLEER. J gave up 10 bases and V 0 bases, and 12 bases lay outside the gene matches. CDR3 sequence (DNA): TGCGCCAGCAGCCAAGATGGGACCGGACAGGGGGCTTTCGCGCAGTATTTT. Its translation is CASSQDGTGQGAFAQYF.

The CDR3 nucleotides read TGTGCCAGCAGCCCGGGGGACGTATATGGCTACACCTTC. Translation gives CASSPGDVYGYTF. J is TRBJ1-2 and V is TRBV7-9; tentative D call: TRBD1 (5 bases). This CDR3 spans 13 amino acids. Germline CDR1 is SEHNR and CDR2 is FQNEAQ (reference sequence). Trimming left V 5 bases short and J 5 bases short, with 12 bases between.